The TCR beta chain described here comes from a study of beta chain features in type 1 diabetes. Whole-study results and caveats: Moderate but significant shortening of TCRB CDR3s was recorded in all four CD4+ subsets from Type 1 diabetes patients. The study found fewer insertions and more deletions at VDJ junctions in type 1 diabetes patients.

Trimming left V 1 base short and J 1 base short, with 8 bases between. Germline CDR1 SGHRS, CDR2 YFSETQ. This CDR3 comprises 15 residues. cDNA synthesis used the whole RNA isolate, giving expressed TCRB sequences. TCRdb's table, derived via immunoSEQ multiplex PCR, lists solely in-frame clones and lacks some. The data contain under 850,000 clones, roughly an eighth of them seen just once; the ten biggest clones take up 0.02% to 0.025%. This clone was found a few times. What it binds is not known. The chain carries TRBV5-1 and TRBJ2-2, with a weak D call TRBD1 (5 bases). Sequencing was done on a sample of naive CD4+ T cells from blood. The receptor was isolated from a young man with type 1 diabetes. The CDR3 DNA is TGCGCCAGCAGCTTGTCAGGGTTGAACACCGGGGAGCTGTTTTTT. Amino acids: CASSLSGLNTGELFF.